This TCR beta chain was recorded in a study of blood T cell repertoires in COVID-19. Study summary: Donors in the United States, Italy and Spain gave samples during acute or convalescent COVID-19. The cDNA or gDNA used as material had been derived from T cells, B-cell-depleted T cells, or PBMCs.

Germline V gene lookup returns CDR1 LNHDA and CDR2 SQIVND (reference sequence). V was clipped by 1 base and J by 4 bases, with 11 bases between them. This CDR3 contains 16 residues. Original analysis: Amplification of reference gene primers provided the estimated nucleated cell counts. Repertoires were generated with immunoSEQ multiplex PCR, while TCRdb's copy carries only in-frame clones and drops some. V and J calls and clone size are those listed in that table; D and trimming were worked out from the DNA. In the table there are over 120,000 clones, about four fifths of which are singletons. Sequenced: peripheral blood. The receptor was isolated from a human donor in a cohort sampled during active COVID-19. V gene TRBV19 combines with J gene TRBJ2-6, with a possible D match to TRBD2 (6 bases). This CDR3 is CASSIGGGSGANVLTF. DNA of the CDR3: TGTGCCAGTAGTATAGGAGGAGGGTCCGGGGCCAACGTCCTGACTTTC.